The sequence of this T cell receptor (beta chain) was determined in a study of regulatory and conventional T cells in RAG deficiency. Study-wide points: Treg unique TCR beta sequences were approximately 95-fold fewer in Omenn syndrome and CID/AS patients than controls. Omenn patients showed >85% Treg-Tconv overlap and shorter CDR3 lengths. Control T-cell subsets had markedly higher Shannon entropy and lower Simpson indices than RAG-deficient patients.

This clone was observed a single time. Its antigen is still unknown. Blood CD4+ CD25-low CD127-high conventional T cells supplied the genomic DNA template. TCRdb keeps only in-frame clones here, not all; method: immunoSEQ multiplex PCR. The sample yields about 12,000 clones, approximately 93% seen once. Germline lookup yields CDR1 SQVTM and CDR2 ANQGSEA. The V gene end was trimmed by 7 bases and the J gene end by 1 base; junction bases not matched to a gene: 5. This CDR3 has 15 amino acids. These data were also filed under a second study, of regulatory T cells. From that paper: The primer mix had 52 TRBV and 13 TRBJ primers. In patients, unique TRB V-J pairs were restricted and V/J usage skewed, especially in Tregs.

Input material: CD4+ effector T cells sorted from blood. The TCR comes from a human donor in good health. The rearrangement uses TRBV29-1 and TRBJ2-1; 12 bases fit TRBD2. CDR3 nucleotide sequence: TGCAGCGCGTCTAGCGGGAGGGGTTCCTACAATGAGCAGTTCTTC. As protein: CSASSGRGSYNEQFF.